These 28 T cell receptor beta chains share one sample of origin, sequenced in a study of blood T cell repertoires in COVID-19. Sequenced by immunoSEQ multiplex PCR; TCRdb stores in-frame clones only, minus some. The table lists roughly 180,000 clones, 60% to 80% of them singletons. The sample taken for sequencing was peripheral blood. These receptors were obtained from a man aged 55 to 70 with active or convalescent COVID-19.

This sequence joins TRBV3-1 (or the pseudogene TRBV3-2) and TRBJ2-7; 8 positions agree with TRBD2. V trimming: 7 bases; J trimming: 3 bases; junction bases outside the gene matches: 5. This CDR3 spans 13 amino acids. Germline V gene lookup returns CDR1 LGHDT and CDR2 YNNKEL (reference sequence). DNA for the CDR3: TGTGCCAGCATCGTTAGCGGGATCTACGAGCAGTACTTC. Translation: CASIVSGIYEQYF.

This clone was seen once. V gene TRBV9 combines with J gene TRBJ2-3, with D perhaps matching TRBD2 (5 bases). The CDR3 totals 20 residues. Trimming removed 4 bases from V and 0 bases from J, with 27 bases in between. Germline CDR1 SGDLS, CDR2 YYNGEE. DNA for the CDR3: TGTGCCAGCAGCCCACGGGTCGCTGGCCCCGGTCGGACTAGCACAGATACGCAGTATTTT. It encodes CASSPRVAGPGRTSTDTQYF.

This chain links TRBV2 with TRBJ1-4, with TRBD1 identical over 9 bases. CDR3 length: 15 residues. V shed 4 bases, J shed 7 bases, and the junction held 7 bases outside the gene matches. The V gene's germline CDR1 is SNHLY and CDR2 FYNNEI. The CDR3 protein is CASSATGTGPEKLFF. The CDR3, as DNA: TGTGCCAGCAGTGCGACCGGGACAGGGCCTGAAAAACTGTTTTTT.

V is TRBV28 and J is TRBJ1-4; TRBD1 agrees at 10 bases. The germline V gene encodes CDR1 MDHEN and CDR2 SYDVKM. This CDR3 is 16 amino acids long. V was clipped by 5 bases and J by 0 bases; unmatched bases: 3. CDR3 residues: CASSGDRGATNEKLFF. CDR3 coding DNA: TGTGCCAGCAGTGGGGACAGGGGCGCAACTAATGAAAAACTGTTTTTT.

V usage is TRBV28 and J usage is TRBJ1-2, with D possibly being TRBD1 (5 bases). The length of the CDR3 is 12 residues. The germline CDR1 and CDR2 sequences are MDHEN and SYDVKM. V was cut by 8 bases and J by 3 bases, with 10 bases left in between. Written as DNA, the CDR3 is TGTGCCAGCGCAGGGAACGACTATGGCTACACCTTC. This sequence encodes CASAGNDYGYTF.

The V call is TRBV6-2 or TRBV6-3, the J call TRBJ2-3; TRBD2 aligns across 10 bases. The V and J ends lost 2 bases and 5 bases, in that order; junction bases with no gene match: 7. CDR1 and CDR2 (germline): MNHEY, SVGEGT. The CDR3 runs to 16 residues. The chain's CDR3 is CASSYRASGRLDTQYF. The CDR3 DNA sequence: TGTGCCAGCAGTTACCGGGCTAGCGGGAGATTAGATACGCAGTATTTT.

This chain uses TRBV12-2 with TRBJ2-7; the listed D gene, TRBD1, was not tested against the DNA. TRBV12-2 is a pseudogene locus. The CDR3 consists of 14 residues. The CDR3 reads CASRPADRAYEQYF. In DNA, the CDR3 is TGTGCAAGTCGCCCAGCCGACAGAGCCTACGAGCAGTACTTC.

The gene calls are TRBV27 and TRBJ2-6, with TRBD1 identical over 7 bases. Germline CDR1 reads MNHEY; CDR2 reads SMNVEV (reference sequence). V was pared by 4 bases and J by 2 bases, with 2 bases of the junction left unmatched. The CDR3 sequence is 15 residues long. The CDR3 sequence is CASSSDRAGANVLTF. CDR3 bases: TGTGCCAGCAGTTCCGACAGGGCTGGGGCCAACGTCCTGACTTTC.

The genes are TRBV28 and TRBJ2-7; the D is unclear. The CDR3 is made up of 13 amino acids. Trimming left V 6 bases short and J 3 bases short, with 12 bases between. Germline lookup yields CDR1 MDHEN and CDR2 SYDVKM. CDR3 loop: CASSPDLVYEQYF. The CDR3 nucleotides read TGTGCCAGCAGCCCCGACTTGGTCTACGAGCAGTACTTC.

CDR3 sequence: CASSPSNSNQPQHF. The CDR3 nucleotides are TGTGCCAGCAGCCCTAGTAATAGCAATCAGCCCCAGCATTTT. The chain combines TRBV3-1 (or the pseudogene TRBV3-2) with TRBJ1-5; D uncertain. Trimming pared 4 bases from V and 0 bases from J, leaving 7 bases between. Looked up from germline, CDR1 is LGHDT and CDR2 is YNNKEL (reference sequence). This CDR3 is built from 14 residues.

The chain is built from TRBV4-3 and TRBJ2-7, with a weak D call TRBD2 (5 bases). V lost 4 bases and J lost 0, with 10 bases in between. CDR3 length equals 14 residues. Germline V gene lookup returns CDR1 LGHNA and CDR2 YSLEER. Here the CDR3 reads CASSPWGVSYEQYF. CDR3 sequence (DNA): TGCGCCAGCAGCCCTTGGGGAGTCTCCTACGAGCAGTACTTC.

The rearrangement joins TRBV19 to TRBJ1-2; maybe TRBD1 (5 bases). The CDR3 length is 12 residues. The germline gives CDR1 LNHDA, CDR2 SQIVND (reference sequence). Trimming cost V 6 bases and J 3 bases, with 8 bases left between them. The CDR3 reads CASSKGDYGYTF. DNA of the CDR3: TGTGCCAGTAGCAAAGGGGACTATGGCTACACCTTC.

The table lists this clone with a count of one. The chain carries TRBV29-1 and TRBJ2-7; 9 nucleotides match TRBD2. This CDR3 region has 11 residues. J was trimmed by 7 bases and V by 7 bases; bases with no gene match: 5. Looked up from germline, CDR1 is SQVTM and CDR2 is ANQGSEA. This CDR3 reads CSASLAGEQYF. CDR3 bases: TGCAGCGCCTCGCTAGCGGGGGAGCAGTACTTC.

V gene TRBV19 combines with J gene TRBJ1-2; TRBD1 aligns across 9 bases. This CDR3 has 16 residues. V gave up 5 bases and J gave up 3 bases; unmatched junction bases: 10. Germline CDR1 reads LNHDA; CDR2 reads SQIVND (reference sequence). CDR3 coding DNA: TGTGCCAGTAGTCCCTCCGGGACAGGGAGGGACTATGGCTACACCTTC. It translates to CASSPSGTGRDYGYTF.

The CDR3 sequence: CASSGETLTGELFF. The CDR3 DNA reads as TGTGCCAGCAGTGGTGAGACTCTCACCGGGGAGCTGTTTTTT. V usage is TRBV2 and J usage is TRBJ2-2; the D is unclear. CDR3 size: 14 residues. Trimming took off 4 bases at V and 4 bases at J, with 10 bases between the two ends. The germline CDR1 and CDR2 sequences are SNHLY and FYNNEI.

The CDR3 reads CASSTPGGPSTGELFF. The CDR3 DNA sequence: TGTGCCAGCAGTACCCCGGGGGGGCCGAGCACCGGGGAGCTGTTTTTT. J is TRBJ2-2 and V is TRBV6-2 or TRBV6-3; 8 bases align to TRBD2. The CDR3 extends over 16 amino acids. Germline CDR1 MNHEY, CDR2 SVGEGT. The trim removed 5 bases at V and 4 bases at J, leaving 9 bases unmatched.

This sequence joins TRBV5-1 and TRBJ2-3; 7 nucleotides agree with TRBD2. The CDR3 spans 17 residues. V lost 4 bases and J lost 1; bases outside the gene matches: 12. Germline-derived CDR1 and CDR2 are SGHRS and YFSETQ. CDR3 in amino acids: CASSRRGSLAGTDTQYF. The DNA of the CDR3 is TGCGCCAGCAGCCGAAGGGGAAGTCTAGCGGGCACAGATACGCAGTATTTT. Complete variable domain (other parts from reference TRBV5-1 and TRBJ2-3): KAGVTQTPRYLIKTRGQQVTLSCSPISGHRSVSWYQQTPGQGLQFLFEYFSETQRNKGNFPGRFSGRQFSNSRSEMNVSTLELGDSALYLCASSRRGSLAGTDTQYFGPGTRLTVL.

This clone was observed once. The V gene is TRBV19, the J gene TRBJ2-2; tentative D call: TRBD2 (7 bases). Between the trimmed V and J ends, which lost 5 bases and 6 bases, there was a span of 16 bases. In germline, CDR1 is LNHDA, CDR2 SQIVND (reference sequence). The CDR3 has 15 amino acids. The CDR3 bases are TGTGCCAGTAGTCTCCCGGGGAGGGGGGCCGGGGAGCTGTTTTTT. Residues: CASSLPGRGAGELFF.

CDR3 protein: CASSLGGRSVNTEAFF. The CDR3 DNA sequence: TGCGCCAGCAGCTTGGGTGGGAGGTCGGTGAACACTGAAGCTTTCTTT. This chain joins TRBV5-1 and TRBJ1-1, with D unclear. Between the trimmed V and J ends, which lost 0 bases and 0 bases, there was a span of 12 bases. Germline V CDR1 and CDR2: SGHRS, YFSETQ. This CDR3 has 16 residues.

This chain links TRBV24-1 with TRBJ2-2, with 8 bases identical to TRBD2. CDR3 length: 15 amino acids. Trimming cost V 7 bases and J 6 bases; bases outside gene matches: 9. Germline V gene sequence: CDR1 KGHDR, CDR2 SFDVKD. CDR3 sequence: CATRTSAGEAGELFF. As DNA, the CDR3 is TGTGCCACCAGAACATCAGCGGGAGAGGCCGGGGAGCTGTTTTTT.

The DNA of the CDR3 is TGTGCCAGCAGACAGGACCCGATGGGCACTGAAGCTTTCTTT. Translation: CASRQDPMGTEAFF. This chain links TRBV5-4 with TRBJ1-1, with D tentatively TRBD1 (5 bases). Trimming cost V 5 bases and J 4 bases, with 15 bases left between them. CDR1 and CDR2 (germline): SGHNT, YYREEE (reference sequence). CDR3 length: 14 residues.

This clone was recorded a few times. V and J are TRBV18 and TRBJ2-3, with 8 bases matching TRBD1. CDR3 size: 15 residues. Trimming took 3 bases from V and 2 from J; bases not matched to a gene: 4. Germline CDR1 is KGHSH and CDR2 is LQKENI. The CDR3 spells CASSPGQVITDTQYF. CDR3 DNA sequence: TGTGCCAGCTCACCGGGACAGGTAATCACAGATACGCAGTATTTT.

This chain joins TRBV27 and TRBJ2-1, with D perhaps matching TRBD2 (6 bases). Germline CDR1 is MNHEY and CDR2 is SMNVEV (reference sequence). The CDR3 spans 14 residues. Trimming shortened V by 5 bases and J by 3 bases, and 11 bases separated the two germline ends. CDR3 region: CASSPGLRYNEQFF. The DNA of the CDR3 is TGTGCCAGCAGTCCGGGACTCCGCTACAATGAGCAGTTCTTC.

The chain is built from TRBV20-1 and TRBJ2-3; TRBD2 agrees at 14 bases. This CDR3 region has 16 residues. Germline V gene sequence: CDR1 DFQATT, CDR2 SNEGSKA (reference sequence). V was clipped by 3 bases and J by 2 bases; unmatched bases: 4. The CDR3 nucleotides are TGCAGTGCTAGTGGACTAGCGGGAGGTTCCACAGATACGCAGTATTTT. It encodes CSASGLAGGSTDTQYF.

This rearrangement joins TRBV3-1 (or the pseudogene TRBV3-2) to TRBJ2-4; possible D gene TRBD1, 7 bases. Germline V lookup: CDR1 LGHDT, CDR2 YNNKEL (reference sequence). V was clipped by 0 bases and J by 1 base, with 13 bases between them. The CDR3 is made up of 17 amino acids. CDR3 residues: CASSQDPGGFAKNIQYF. CDR3 in DNA: TGTGCCAGCAGCCAAGATCCAGGGGGGTTCGCCAAAAACATTCAGTACTTC.

The chain employs TRBV7-3 and TRBJ1-1, with D unclear. This CDR3 has 14 amino acids. Germline V gives CDR1 SGHTA, CDR2 FQGTGA. The V gene lost 3 bases and the J gene lost 4 bases, with 12 bases spanning the gap. In DNA, the CDR3 is TGTGCCAGCAGCTTGAGGGCGCGGGGCACTGAAGCTTTCTTT. Amino acid sequence: CASSLRARGTEAFF. The full variable domain, rest sourced from reference TRBV7-3 and TRBJ1-1, is GAGVSQTPSNKVTEKGKYVELRCDPISGHTALYWYRQSLGQGPEFLIYFQGTGAADDSGLPNDRFFAVRPEGSVSTLKIQRTERGDSAVYLCASSLRARGTEAFFGQGTRLTVV.

The chain joins TRBV19 to TRBJ2-2; 10 bases are shared with TRBD1. Trimming removed 8 bases from V and 6 bases from J; junction bases left unmatched: 6. The V gene's germline CDR1 is LNHDA and CDR2 SQIVND (reference sequence). The CDR3 spans 14 residues. This CDR3 reads CASRETGGPGELFF. The CDR3 DNA reads as TGTGCCAGTCGTGAGACAGGGGGCCCCGGGGAGCTGTTTTTT.

This clone was observed a few times. The chain joins TRBV9 to TRBJ1-6; 7 nucleotides align to TRBD1. CDR1 and CDR2 from the germline V gene are SGDLS and YYNGEE. The V gene end was trimmed by 4 bases and the J gene end by 10 bases; junction bases not matched to a gene: 11. CDR3 length: 15 residues. CDR3 in amino acids: CASSPRLGGKSPLHF. The CDR3 DNA sequence: TGTGCCAGCAGCCCCCGGTTAGGGGGCAAGTCACCCCTCCACTTT.